This T cell receptor (beta chain) was recovered during a study of regulatory T cells in long-lasting Graves disease. This clonotype has ten or more counts. Its antigen is still unknown. The germline V gene has CDR1 SGHRS and CDR2 YFSETQ. V gave up 1 base and J gave up 10 bases, with 6 bases separating them. This CDR3 is 11 amino acids long. Assembly of TCR beta libraries relied on iRepertoire HTBI primers together with Arm-PCR of CDR3 regions. A single record per CDR3 protein comes from TCRdb applying MiXCR to the multiplex PCR reads. The sample holds a few hundred thousand distinct CDR3 sequences, approximately 12% seen once. Study-wide results and limits: More public clonotypes were shared by persistent patients (approximately 3,000) than by new patients (approximately 1,000). Newly diagnosed disease favored TRBV20-1 and TRBJ2-1 over persistent disease.

The time point here: newly diagnosed GD, antithyroid drugs for less than 3 months. Generation of the TCR library employed RNA extracted from PBMCs. The data were also submitted as part of a second study, on T cells in Graves' hyperthyroidism and ophthalmopathy.

The receptor was derived from a woman younger than 35 with Graves disease. The V call is TRBV5-1, the J call TRBJ2-1; D call uncertain. The input for sequencing was peripheral blood mononuclear cells (PBMCs), taken at new diagnosis, from a patient treated with antithyroid drugs. The chain's CDR3 is CASSLLAEQFF. CDR3 bases: TGCGCCAGCAGCTTGTTGGCCGAGCAGTTCTTC.